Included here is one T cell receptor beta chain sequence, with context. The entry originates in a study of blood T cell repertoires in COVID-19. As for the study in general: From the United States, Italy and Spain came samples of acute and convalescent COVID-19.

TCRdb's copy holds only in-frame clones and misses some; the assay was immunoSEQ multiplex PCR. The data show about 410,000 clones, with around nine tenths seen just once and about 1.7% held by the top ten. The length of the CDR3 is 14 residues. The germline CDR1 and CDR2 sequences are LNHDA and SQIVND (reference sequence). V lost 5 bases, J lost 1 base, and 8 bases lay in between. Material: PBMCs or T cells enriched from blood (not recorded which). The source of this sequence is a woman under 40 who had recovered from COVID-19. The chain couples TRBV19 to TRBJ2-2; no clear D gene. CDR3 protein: CASSPRWNTGELFF. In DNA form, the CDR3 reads TGTGCCAGTAGTCCCAGGTGGAACACCGGGGAGCTGTTTTTT. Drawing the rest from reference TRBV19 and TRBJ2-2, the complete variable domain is DGGITQSPKYLFRKEGQNVTLSCEQNLNHDAMYWYRQDPGQGLRLIYYSQIVNDFQKGDIAEGYSVSREKKESFPLTVTSAQKNPTAFYLCASSPRWNTGELFFGEGSRLTVL.